The 26 T cell receptor beta chains below all came from one sample that was sequenced in a study of blood T cell repertoires in COVID-19 (dated by TCRdb to about 2020). Library construction relied on the immunoSEQ multiplex PCR assay. TCRdb took over this immuneACCESS table, retaining in-frame rearrangements with V and J assigned. Such tables are incomplete; in checked studies, under half of the missing clones stem from an unresolved V gene, and the remainder is unexplained. The sample data list around 260,000 clones, and roughly 85% of these were observed just once. The ten most abundant clones make up 13% of the sample. Sequenced material: peripheral blood. The origin of the receptors is a human donor in a cohort sampled during active COVID-19.

V and J are TRBV29-1 and TRBJ1-1, with no clear D. Germline V gives CDR1 SQVTM, CDR2 ANQGSEA. V lost 0 bases to trimming and J lost 2 bases, with 7 bases between them. This CDR3 comprises 13 residues. The CDR3 DNA reads as TGCAGCGTTGAAGATCGGGGTAACACTGAAGCTTTCTTT. It yields the protein CSVEDRGNTEAFF. Full variable domain (missing parts from reference TRBV29-1 and TRBJ1-1): SAVISQKPSRDICQRGTSLTIQCQVDSQVTMMFWYRQQPGQSLTLIATANQGSEATYESGFVIDKFPISRPNLTFSTLTVSNMSPEDSSIYLCSVEDRGNTEAFFGQGTRLTVV.

The genes are TRBV28 and TRBJ1-5; D might be TRBD1 (5 bases). The CDR3 has 15 amino acids. In germline, CDR1 is MDHEN, CDR2 SYDVKM. Deletions cut 1 base from V and 4 bases from J, with 11 bases between. The CDR3 region is CASSLFGGGNQPQHF. The DNA for the CDR3 is TGTGCCAGCAGTTTATTCGGGGGGGGGAATCAGCCCCAGCATTTT.

The chain couples TRBV19 to TRBJ2-1; 9 bases agree with TRBD2. The CDR3 is made up of 14 amino acids. The junction had 5 bases not matched to a gene; V was cut back by 4 bases and J by 7 bases. Germline V gives CDR1 LNHDA, CDR2 SQIVND (reference sequence). The CDR3 here is CASSSSGSLNEQFF. The CDR3 coding sequence is TGTGCCAGTAGTAGTAGCGGGAGTTTAAATGAGCAGTTCTTC.

The V call is TRBV18, the J call TRBJ2-2, with 16 bases aligning to TRBD2. The trim removed 6 bases at V and 2 bases at J, leaving 9 bases unmatched. Per the germline V gene, CDR1 is KGHSH and CDR2 is LQKENI. This CDR3 has 19 amino acids. CDR3 loop: CASSPSGLAGGPNTGELFF. The CDR3 bases are TGTGCCAGCTCTCCTTCGGGACTAGCGGGAGGGCCCAACACCGGGGAGCTGTTTTTT. The whole variable domain, remainder taken from reference TRBV18 and TRBJ2-2, is NAGVMQNPRHLVRRRGQEARLRCSPMKGHSHVYWYRQLPEEGLKFMVYLQKENIIDESGMPKERFSAEFPKEGPSILRIQQVVRGDSAAYFCASSPSGLAGGPNTGELFFGEGSRLTVL.

This chain uses TRBV7-8 with TRBJ2-7; D may be TRBD1 (5 bases). V lost 2 bases, J lost 6 bases, and 14 bases lay in between. CDR1 is SGHVS, CDR2 FQNEAQ, per germline. This CDR3 contains 14 residues. CDR3 sequence: CASSLPRMGLEQYF. The CDR3 nucleotides are TGTGCCAGCAGCTTACCGAGGATGGGGCTCGAGCAGTACTTC.

This clone was seen repeatedly, ten times or more. This chain links TRBV30 with TRBJ1-4; D possibly corresponds to TRBD1 (5 bases). Trimming took 0 bases from V and 2 from J, leaving 13 bases between them. Germline CDR1 and CDR2: GTSNPN and SVGIG (reference sequence). The CDR3 totals 16 residues. The CDR3 region is CAWSVRQHNTNEKLFF. The CDR3 DNA sequence: TGTGCCTGGAGTGTACGACAGCATAATACTAATGAAAAACTGTTTTTT.

The rearrangement uses TRBV13 and TRBJ1-3; 9 bases are a match to TRBD1. The CDR3 is 16 amino acids. CDR1 PRHDT and CDR2 FYEKMQ come from the germline V gene (reference sequence). V shed 0 bases and J 4 bases; nucleotides not matched to a gene: 4. CDR3 in amino acids: CASSLGNRGLGNTIYF. The CDR3 nucleotides are TGTGCCAGCAGCTTAGGTAACAGGGGGCTCGGAAACACCATATATTTT.

The genes are TRBV19 and TRBJ1-6, with D perhaps TRBD1 (6 bases). V lost 6 bases, J lost 0 bases, and 9 bases lay in between. The CDR3 has 15 amino acids. Germline V gene sequence: CDR1 LNHDA, CDR2 SQIVND (reference sequence). CDR3 in DNA: TGTGCCAGTAGGCAGGGGAGCTCCTATAATTCACCCCTCCACTTT. Amino acids: CASRQGSSYNSPLHF.

The chain combines TRBV19 with TRBJ1-2; 8 bases match TRBD1. V lost 6 bases, J lost 4 bases, and 7 bases stayed unmatched. Germline CDR1 reads LNHDA; CDR2 reads SQIVND (reference sequence). This CDR3 spans 14 amino acids. The CDR3: CASRTGAAFYGYTF. The CDR3 DNA sequence: TGTGCCAGTAGGACAGGGGCGGCTTTCTATGGCTACACCTTC.

The V call is TRBV9, the J call TRBJ2-7; 8 nucleotides align to TRBD2. Germline CDR1 reads SGDLS; CDR2 reads YYNGEE. This CDR3 region has 13 residues. V gave up 6 bases and J gave up 3 bases; unmatched junction bases: 5. CDR3: CASNSGSGYEQYF. CDR3 nucleotides: TGTGCCAGCAACAGCGGGAGTGGCTACGAGCAGTACTTC.

CDR3 loop: CASSLVLGGEQYF. In nucleotides, the CDR3 is TGTGCCAGCAGCTTAGTTCTCGGCGGCGAGCAGTACTTC. The chain has TRBV7-2 and TRBJ2-7; D gene uncertain. The V and J ends lost 1 base and 6 bases respectively, with 10 bases between them. The CDR3 contains 13 residues. Per germline, CDR1 SGHTA and CDR2 FQGNSA.

The rearrangement joins TRBV7-9 to TRBJ2-5; 9 bases align to TRBD1. The J segment lost 2 bases and the V segment lost 7 bases, leaving 5 bases of the junction unmatched. CDR1 and CDR2 from the germline V gene are SEHNR and FQNEAQ (reference sequence). The CDR3 loop spans 14 amino acids. CDR3 loop: CASTRTGAQETQYF. Written as DNA, the CDR3 is TGTGCCAGCACCCGGACAGGGGCACAAGAGACCCAGTACTTC.

This chain links TRBV7-2 with TRBJ2-1; possibly TRBD2 for D (5 bases). CDR1 is SGHTA and CDR2 is FQGNSA in the germline V gene. This CDR3 spans 14 amino acids. The ends were cut back, 3 bases at V and 5 bases at J, with 11 bases in the middle. The CDR3: CASSFAGSNNEQFF. The DNA of the CDR3 is TGTGCCAGCAGCTTCGCGGGTTCCAACAATGAGCAGTTCTTC.

The CDR3 reads CASSISSGSRSNEQFF. The CDR3 nucleotides are TGTGCCAGTAGTATTTCCAGCGGGAGCAGGTCCAATGAGCAGTTCTTC. This chain joins TRBV19 and TRBJ2-1; 8 nucleotides line up with TRBD2. CDR1 LNHDA and CDR2 SQIVND come from the germline V gene (reference sequence). V lost 3 bases to trimming and J lost 6 bases; unmatched junction nucleotides: 10. The CDR3 contains 16 residues.

The rearrangement uses TRBV4-2 and TRBJ1-1; TRBD1 might be the D (5 bases). This CDR3 is 15 amino acids long. CDR1 is LGHNA and CDR2 is YNFKEQ in the germline V gene. The ends were cut back, 4 bases at V and 1 base at J, with 13 bases in the middle. This chain's CDR3 is CASSLVNGANTEAFF. The CDR3 nucleotides read TGTGCCAGCAGCCTCGTGAATGGGGCGAACACTGAAGCTTTCTTT.

The chain carries TRBV5-8 and TRBJ2-7, with 16 positions matching TRBD2. The V gene end was trimmed by 2 bases and the J gene end by 5 bases; junction bases not matched to a gene: 16. Looked up from germline, CDR1 is SGHTS and CDR2 is YDEGEE. The length of the CDR3 is 20 residues. In DNA, the CDR3 is TGTGCCAGCAGCTTCAACCCCGGGACTAGCGGGAGGGCGACGGTGAACGAGCAGTACTTC. This translates into CASSFNPGTSGRATVNEQYF.

This clone is a singleton in its sample. Written as DNA, the CDR3 is TGTGCCAGCAGGAAGGGGGCGGGGGAGCAGTACTTC. Translating gives CASRKGAGEQYF. This rearrangement joins TRBV28 to TRBJ2-7, with a possible D match to TRBD1 (7 bases). Germline assignment: CDR1 MDHEN and CDR2 SYDVKM. The CDR3 runs 12 residues. The V gene lost 6 bases and the J gene lost 7 bases, with 13 bases spanning the gap.

The rearrangement uses TRBV2 and TRBJ1-1; D remains ambiguous. Germline V gene sequence: CDR1 SNHLY, CDR2 FYNNEI. CDR3 length: 14 amino acids. V lost 7 bases to trimming and J lost 2 bases, with 14 bases between them. Here the CDR3 DNA reads TGTGCCAGCAATGCAGGCAGAACAAACACTGAAGCTTTCTTT. It yields the protein CASNAGRTNTEAFF.

The chain links TRBV7-9 to TRBJ1-1, with 8 bases that match TRBD1. This CDR3 has 15 residues. V trimming: 2 bases; J trimming: 0 bases; junction bases outside the gene matches: 2. The germline V gene has CDR1 SEHNR and CDR2 FQNEAQ (reference sequence). CDR3 DNA: TGTGCCAGCAGCTTAACAGGGGGAGTGAACACTGAAGCTTTCTTT. Residues: CASSLTGGVNTEAFF.

The chain combines TRBV19 with TRBJ1-5; D remains unclear. The CDR3 contains 14 residues. V lost 3 bases to trimming and J lost 5 bases, with 11 bases between them. Germline CDR1 is LNHDA and CDR2 is SQIVND (reference sequence). The CDR3 region is CASSIRSDYQPQHF. As DNA, the CDR3 is TGTGCCAGTAGTATTAGATCCGATTATCAGCCCCAGCATTTT.

The sample holds one count of this clone. This sequence joins TRBV3-1 (or the pseudogene TRBV3-2) and TRBJ2-2; a possible D gene is TRBD1 (5 bases). Germline CDR1 LGHDT, CDR2 YNNKEL (reference sequence). Trimming left V 5 bases short and J 5 bases short, with 18 bases between. This CDR3 spans 16 amino acids. CDR3 coding DNA: TGTGCCAGCAGCGGGTCACTGCAGGGCTCTACCGGGGAGCTGTTTTTT. Translating gives CASSGSLQGSTGELFF.

The CDR3 DNA sequence: TGCGCCAGCAGCTTGGGGGCAGGGCTCCTCCACTTT. It encodes CASSLGAGLLHF. The chain carries TRBV5-1 and TRBJ1-6; tentatively, D is TRBD1 (5 bases). Germline V lookup: CDR1 SGHRS, CDR2 YFSETQ. V lost 0 bases and J 15 bases, leaving 10 bases between the germline ends. The CDR3 covers 12 residues.

The chain combines TRBV19 with TRBJ2-4; 14 nucleotides agree with TRBD2. The CDR3 is 19 residues long. CDR1 and CDR2 from the germline V gene are LNHDA and SQIVND (reference sequence). V lost 3 bases and J lost 4; bases outside the gene matches: 11. The CDR3 protein is CASSMGWGLAGVAKNIQYF. The CDR3 DNA follows: TGTGCCAGTAGTATGGGGTGGGGACTAGCGGGAGTTGCTAAAAACATTCAGTACTTC.

This chain connects TRBV28 to TRBJ2-7, with 8 bases lining up with TRBD2. CDR3 length equals 14 residues. V was pared by 3 bases and J by 2 bases, with 3 bases of the junction left unmatched. Germline assignment: CDR1 MDHEN and CDR2 SYDVKM. CDR3 nucleotides: TGTGCCAGCAGTTTCGGGCGGGGGGCCTACGAGCAGTACTTC. Translated: CASSFGRGAYEQYF. The complete variable domain, with remaining parts taken from reference TRBV28 and TRBJ2-7, reads DVKVTQSSRYLVKRTGEKVFLECVQDMDHENMFWYRQDPGLGLRLIYFSYDVKMKEKGDIPEGYSVSREKKERFSLILESASTNQTSMYLCASSFGRGAYEQYFGPGTRLTVT.

The chain links TRBV9 to TRBJ2-7; 9 bases fit TRBD2. Germline values: CDR1 SGDLS, CDR2 YYNGEE. V dropped 4 bases and J dropped 4; count of bases not matched to a gene: 9. The CDR3 has 15 residues. The CDR3 DNA reads as TGTGCCAGCAGCCCCCAGGCTAGCGGGACTTACGAGCAGTACTTC. This encodes CASSPQASGTYEQYF. Full variable domain (remainder filled in from reference TRBV9 and TRBJ2-7): DSGVTQTPKHLITATGQRVTLRCSPRSGDLSVYWYQQSLDQGLQFLIQYYNGEERAKGNILERFSAQQFPDLHSELNLSSLELGDSALYFCASSPQASGTYEQYFGPGTRLTVT.

The chain has TRBV15 and TRBJ2-3, with TRBD1 matching over 8 bases. The CDR3 is 16 residues long. V dropped 0 bases and J dropped 4; count of bases not matched to a gene: 6. The V gene's germline CDR1 is LNHNV and CDR2 YYDKDF (reference sequence). The CDR3 is CATSRDSTGGSDTQYF. The CDR3 DNA sequence: TGTGCCACCAGCAGAGATAGTACAGGGGGGTCAGATACGCAGTATTTT.